These 27 T cell receptor beta chains were all obtained from the same sample, sequenced in a study of T cell changes during pregnancy in multiple sclerosis (dated by TCRdb to the late 2010s). The method was the immunoSEQ multiplex PCR assay. TCRdb obtained this table from immuneACCESS and retained in-frame rearrangements with V and J assigned. These tables miss some clones; where compared with another copy, unresolved V genes account for less than half of the shortfall, and the remainder is unexplained. Present in this sample are 30,000 or so clones, nearly 90% of which were seen just once. Roughly a tenth of the sample is held by the ten biggest clonotypes. The source material was CD8+ T cells from peripheral blood mononuclear cells, sampled in the second trimester of pregnancy. These receptor sequences come from a female donor with multiple sclerosis, enrolled in a pregnancy study.

The V and J genes are TRBV9 and TRBJ1-1; possibly TRBD1 for D (5 bases). CDR1 SGDLS and CDR2 YYNGEE come from the germline V gene. The CDR3 totals 14 residues. V was trimmed by 2 bases and J by 3 bases, leaving 11 bases between them. CDR3 sequence reads: CASSVAGGDTEAFF. The CDR3, as DNA: TGTGCCAGCAGCGTGGCCGGGGGGGACACTGAAGCTTTCTTT.

This rearrangement joins TRBV6-5 to TRBJ1-3; maybe TRBD1 (6 bases). CDR1 and CDR2 from the germline V gene are MNHEY and SVGAGI. Trimming removed 2 bases at V and 8 bases at J, with 13 bases between. This CDR3 has 14 residues. The CDR3 protein is CASSYKQGSDTIYF. CDR3 bases: TGTGCCAGCAGTTACAAACAGGGAAGCGACACCATATATTTT.

The V gene is TRBV5-5, the J gene TRBJ2-7; 10 positions agree with TRBD1. CDR1 is SGHKS and CDR2 is YYEKEE in the germline V gene (reference sequence). V shed 4 bases and J 0 bases; nucleotides not matched to a gene: 4. CDR3 length: 15 residues. CDR3 DNA: TGTGCCAGCAGCAAACGGACAGGGGGCTCCTACGAGCAGTACTTC. Amino acids: CASSKRTGGSYEQYF.

In DNA form, the CDR3 reads TGTGCCAGCAGTTTAAGTGCGGGAAGCTCCTACAATGAGCAGTTCTTC. As protein: CASSLSAGSSYNEQFF. V and J are TRBV27 and TRBJ2-1; the D gene is possibly TRBD2 (6 bases). This CDR3 spans 16 amino acids. Between the trimmed V and J ends, which lost 2 bases and 0 bases, there was a span of 11 bases. Looked up from germline, CDR1 is MNHEY and CDR2 is SMNVEV (reference sequence).

The chain combines TRBV7-9 with TRBJ1-2; the match to TRBD1 covers 9 bases. This CDR3 region has 15 residues. Germline CDR1 SEHNR, CDR2 FQNEAQ (reference sequence). The junction had 5 bases not matched to a gene; V was cut back by 3 bases and J by 3 bases. This chain's CDR3 is CASSFGQGFDYGYTF. DNA for the CDR3: TGTGCCAGCAGCTTCGGACAGGGGTTTGACTATGGCTACACCTTC.

Only one count was recorded for this clone. The chain recombines TRBV6-1 with TRBJ2-1; tentative D call: TRBD2 (6 bases). Looked up from germline, CDR1 is MNHNS and CDR2 is SASEGT. Trimming cost V 7 bases and J 8 bases, with 18 bases left between them. This CDR3 region has 14 residues. CDR3 nucleotide sequence: TGTGCCAGCAACGAGCGGCGGGATGGCGATGAGCAGTTCTTC. This sequence encodes CASNERRDGDEQFF.

This chain joins TRBV9 and TRBJ2-7; a weak D match, TRBD2 (6 bases). Germline values: CDR1 SGDLS, CDR2 YYNGEE. This CDR3 has 14 residues. Trimming removed 4 bases from V and 5 bases from J, with 16 bases in between. The CDR3: CASSPGLFPHEQYF. The CDR3, as DNA: TGTGCCAGCAGCCCAGGACTATTCCCCCACGAGCAGTACTTC. The full variable domain, with the rest looked up from reference TRBV9 and TRBJ2-7, is DSGVTQTPKHLITATGQRVTLRCSPRSGDLSVYWYQQSLDQGLQFLIQYYNGEERAKGNILERFSAQQFPDLHSELNLSSLELGDSALYFCASSPGLFPHEQYFGPGTRLTVT.

The chain uses TRBV13 and TRBJ1-1; possible D gene TRBD1, 5 bases. With 5 bases removed from V and 0 bases from J, the gap between germline ends came to 10 bases. CDR1 and CDR2 from the germline V gene are PRHDT and FYEKMQ (reference sequence). This CDR3 spans 14 amino acids. CDR3 protein: CASSLTAMNTEAFF. The CDR3 DNA is TGTGCCAGCAGCCTGACAGCCATGAACACTGAAGCTTTCTTT.

V and J are TRBV10-3 and TRBJ1-1; maybe TRBD1 (5 bases). Germline assignment: CDR1 ENHRY and CDR2 SYGVKD. The CDR3 length is 13 residues. V was shortened by 4 bases and J by 10 bases, with 16 bases between the two germline ends. Here the CDR3 reads CAISGGGLPGAFF. The CDR3 bases are TGTGCCATCAGTGGGGGGGGGTTACCGGGAGCTTTCTTT.

The chain uses TRBV5-5 and TRBJ2-1, with TRBD2 matching 11 bases. CDR3 length: 15 amino acids. J lost 4 bases, V lost 7 bases, and 7 bases had no gene match. The germline V gene encodes CDR1 SGHKS and CDR2 YYEKEE (reference sequence). CDR3 amino acids: CASLGSGGAYNEQFF. In DNA form, the CDR3 reads TGTGCCAGCTTGGGTAGCGGGGGGGCGTACAATGAGCAGTTCTTC.

The rearrangement links TRBV7-2 to TRBJ1-2; D unclear. Trimming stripped 2 bases from V and 5 bases from J, with 3 bases between. Germline assignment: CDR1 SGHTA and CDR2 FQGNSA. There are 11 residues in the CDR3. CDR3 bases: TGTGCCAGCAGCTTATATTATGGCTACACCTTC. Translation gives CASSLYYGYTF.

The V call is TRBV7-9, the J call TRBJ2-7, with D possibly TRBD2 on 5 matching bases. In germline, CDR1 is SEHNR, CDR2 FQNEAQ (reference sequence). Trimming pared 5 bases from V and 1 base from J, leaving 9 bases between. The CDR3 loop spans 13 amino acids. The CDR3 sequence: CASSQTTSYEQYF. The CDR3 DNA reads TGTGCCAGCAGCCAGACTACATCCTACGAGCAGTACTTC.

This clone was counted once. The chain employs TRBV27 and TRBJ1-6; D is perhaps TRBD1 (5 bases). Germline CDR1 is MNHEY and CDR2 is SMNVEV (reference sequence). CDR3 length: 15 amino acids. Trimming removed 2 bases from V and 0 bases from J, with 5 bases in between. CDR3: CASSLTGSYNSPLHF. The DNA of the CDR3 is TGTGCCAGCAGTTTAACAGGCTCCTATAATTCACCCCTCCACTTT.

V gene TRBV12-2 combines with J gene TRBJ1-1; the tabulated D call, TRBD1, remains unverified against the DNA. TRBV12-2 is flagged as a pseudogene. CDR3 length: 13 amino acids. The CDR3 region is CAGRDSLNTEAFF. The CDR3 DNA is TGTGCAGGTAGGGACAGTCTGAACACTGAAGCTTTCTTT.

This clone was seen once. V and J are TRBV9 and TRBJ2-1; 8 bases are a match to TRBD1. The CDR3 runs 18 residues. The germline V gene encodes CDR1 SGDLS and CDR2 YYNGEE. Germline trimming cut 0 bases from V and 0 bases from J; bases unmatched to any gene: 8. This CDR3 reads CASSVVLGQGSSYNEQFF. The CDR3 nucleotides read TGTGCCAGCAGCGTAGTCCTCGGACAGGGAAGCTCCTACAATGAGCAGTTCTTC.

This clone was detected only once. The chain joins TRBV14 to TRBJ2-1; no clear D. Germline V gene lookup returns CDR1 SGHDN and CDR2 FVKESK. The CDR3 is 15 amino acids. Deletions cut 4 bases from V and 5 bases from J, with 15 bases between. Here the CDR3 DNA reads TGTGCCAGCAGCCGCCCTCAGGAATCCGACAATGAGCAGTTCTTC. This translates into CASSRPQESDNEQFF.

The genes are TRBV29-1 and TRBJ1-1, with 7 bases that match TRBD1. The junction had 5 bases not matched to a gene; V was cut back by 7 bases and J by 3 bases. This CDR3 has 12 amino acids. Germline V gene data show CDR1 as SQVTM and CDR2 as ANQGSEA. The CDR3 loop is CSAFDRDTEAFF. The CDR3 DNA is TGCAGCGCTTTTGACAGGGACACTGAAGCTTTCTTT. The full variable domain, its missing parts supplied by reference TRBV29-1 and TRBJ1-1, is SAVISQKPSRDICQRGTSLTIQCQVDSQVTMMFWYRQQPGQSLTLIATANQGSEATYESGFVIDKFPISRPNLTFSTLTVSNMSPEDSSIYLCSAFDRDTEAFFGQGTRLTVV.

The chain has TRBV7-3 and TRBJ1-1; D not certain. Germline V gene lookup returns CDR1 SGHTA and CDR2 FQGTGA. Between the trimmed V and J ends, which lost 4 bases and 1 base, there was a span of 7 bases. This CDR3 is built from 13 residues. This chain's CDR3 is CASSSTGNTEAFF. The CDR3 bases are TGTGCCAGCAGCTCGACGGGGAACACTGAAGCTTTCTTT.

This rearrangement joins TRBV2 to TRBJ1-5; tentative D call: TRBD1 (6 bases). The CDR3 contains 12 residues. V dropped 7 bases and J dropped 7 bases, with 11 bases sitting between them. Germline loops: CDR1 SNHLY, CDR2 FYNNEI. CDR3 coding DNA: TGTGCCAGCAAAGGGGGTAGCCAGCCCCAGCATTTT. Translation: CASKGGSQPQHF.

The gene calls are TRBV10-3 and TRBJ2-1; 8 positions match TRBD2. Germline assignment: CDR1 ENHRY and CDR2 SYGVKD. The J segment lost 5 bases and the V segment lost 3 bases, leaving 3 bases of the junction unmatched. The CDR3 consists of 14 residues. The CDR3 DNA reads TGTGCCATCAGTGACCGGGAGGGCCACAATGAGCAGTTCTTC. Translation gives CAISDREGHNEQFF.

This clone was recorded once. The V call is TRBV15, the J call TRBJ1-1, with 7 bases matching TRBD1. This CDR3 has 15 amino acids. Germline CDR1 reads LNHNV; CDR2 reads YYDKDF (reference sequence). V was pared by 5 bases and J by 0 bases, with 6 bases of the junction left unmatched. For the CDR3, the DNA is TGTGCCACCAGCGAATCCGGGACAGTGAACACTGAAGCTTTCTTT. Translation: CATSESGTVNTEAFF.

The sample holds a few counts of this clone. The conserved closing phenylalanine or tryptophan is absent in this CDR3, likely reflecting a read error. The DNA is left out, because the CDR3 cannot be placed on it with certainty; the CDR3 is given as TCRdb lists it. Other nucleotide sequences from this sample produce the same CDR3. The chain links TRBV27 to TRBJ2-7; TRBD2 reflects the table's D call only, with no check against the DNA. Germline V CDR1 and CDR2: MNHEY, SMNVEV (reference sequence). Counting both end residues, the CDR3 totals 9 amino acids. The CDR3 is CASNPLHGY.

This sequence joins TRBV7-9 and TRBJ2-3; 7 nucleotides line up with TRBD1. V was clipped by 4 bases and J by 0 bases; unmatched bases: 7. Germline values: CDR1 SEHNR, CDR2 FQNEAQ (reference sequence). The CDR3 is made up of 16 amino acids. The CDR3 loop is CASSSQGSTSTDTQYF. For the CDR3, the DNA is TGTGCCAGCAGCTCACAGGGGTCAACTAGCACAGATACGCAGTATTTT. The complete variable domain, with remaining parts taken from reference TRBV7-9 and TRBJ2-3, reads DTGVSQNPRHKITKRGQNVTFRCDPISEHNRLYWYRQTLGQGPEFLTYFQNEAQLEKSRLLSDRFSAERPKGSFSTLEIQRTEQGDSAMYLCASSSQGSTSTDTQYFGPGTRLTVL.

This clone showed up just once. V and J are TRBV7-2 and TRBJ1-5; D is perhaps TRBD1 (5 bases). V lost 5 bases and J 1 base, leaving 12 bases between the germline ends. Germline assignment: CDR1 SGHTA and CDR2 FQGNSA. This CDR3 is 15 amino acids long. CDR3 amino acids: CASSPVGVSNQPQHF. The CDR3 DNA follows: TGTGCCAGCAGCCCGGTAGGGGTGAGCAATCAGCCCCAGCATTTT.

This clone has just one count. The V and J genes are TRBV9 and TRBJ2-7, with TRBD2 as a possible D gene (6 bases). This CDR3 is 14 amino acids long. The germline V gene has CDR1 SGDLS and CDR2 YYNGEE. V was shortened by 2 bases and J by 3 bases, with 12 bases between the two germline ends. The DNA for the CDR3 is TGTGCCAGCAGCGTGCGGGACGTCGGCTACGAGCAGTACTTC. It yields the protein CASSVRDVGYEQYF.

The chain carries TRBV10-3 and TRBJ2-7; no definite D call. The CDR3 has 18 residues. V was shortened by 0 bases and J by 3 bases, with 21 bases between the two germline ends. Germline loops: CDR1 ENHRY, CDR2 SYGVKD. CDR3 in DNA: TGTGCCATCAGTGAGTCAATTTGGGTCTGGCGGCCGCTCTACGAGCAGTACTTC. Protein: CAISESIWVWRPLYEQYF.

The chain recombines TRBV9 with TRBJ1-2; 10 nucleotides line up with TRBD1. The trim removed 4 bases at V and 8 bases at J, leaving 8 bases unmatched. From germline, CDR1 is SGDLS and CDR2 YYNGEE. The CDR3 length is 14 residues. The CDR3 is CASSLGTGANGYTF. The CDR3 DNA follows: TGTGCCAGCAGCCTTGGGACAGGGGCTAACGGCTACACCTTC. The full variable domain, its missing parts supplied by reference TRBV9 and TRBJ1-2, is DSGVTQTPKHLITATGQRVTLRCSPRSGDLSVYWYQQSLDQGLQFLIQYYNGEERAKGNILERFSAQQFPDLHSELNLSSLELGDSALYFCASSLGTGANGYTFGSGTRLTVV.